This T cell receptor (beta chain) was recovered during a study of regulatory T cells in long-lasting Graves disease. Notes on the study in general: Repertoires from persistent disease leaned toward TRBV28, TRBJ1-2 and TRBJ2-5.

V dropped 5 bases and J dropped 9 bases, with 12 bases sitting between them. Germline V CDR1 and CDR2: SQVTM, ANQGSEA. This CDR3 contains 11 residues. Points on this clonotype: Its antigen remains unknown.

Both iRepertoire HTBI primers and Arm-PCR of CDR3 regions were used to build the TCR beta libraries. A single record per CDR3 protein comes from TCRdb applying MiXCR to the multiplex PCR reads. The sample lists 350,000 to 550,000 distinct CDR3 sequences, about 17% occurring once. Described time point: newly diagnosed GD, antithyroid drugs for less than 3 months. The TCR library was made from RNA that had been extracted from PBMCs in TRIzol. This sample also belongs to another study, concerning T cells in Graves' hyperthyroidism and ophthalmopathy.

The source material was peripheral blood mononuclear cells (PBMCs), sampled at new diagnosis, from a patient treated with antithyroid drugs. The sequence was collected from a woman aged 18-35 years with Graves disease. The gene calls are TRBV29-1 and TRBJ2-3; no firm D call. The CDR3 spells CSVPDKSTQYF. CDR3 sequence (DNA): TGCAGCGTTCCCGACAAATCCACGCAGTATTTT.